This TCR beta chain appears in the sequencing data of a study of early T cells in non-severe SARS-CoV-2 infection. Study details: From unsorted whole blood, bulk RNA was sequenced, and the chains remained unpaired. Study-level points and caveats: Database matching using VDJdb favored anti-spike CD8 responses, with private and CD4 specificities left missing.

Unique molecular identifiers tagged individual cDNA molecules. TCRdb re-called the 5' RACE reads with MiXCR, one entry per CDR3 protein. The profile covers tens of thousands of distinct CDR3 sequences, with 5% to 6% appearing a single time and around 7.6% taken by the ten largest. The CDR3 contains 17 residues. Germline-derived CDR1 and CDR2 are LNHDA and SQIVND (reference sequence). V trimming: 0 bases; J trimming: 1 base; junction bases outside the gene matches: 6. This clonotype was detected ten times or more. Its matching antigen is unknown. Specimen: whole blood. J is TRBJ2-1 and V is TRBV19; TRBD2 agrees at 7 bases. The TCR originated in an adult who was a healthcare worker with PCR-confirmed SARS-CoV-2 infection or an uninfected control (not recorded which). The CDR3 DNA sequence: TGTGCCAGTAGTATAGACGCCACGGGGGGATCCTACAATGAGCAGTTCTTC. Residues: CASSIDATGGSYNEQFF. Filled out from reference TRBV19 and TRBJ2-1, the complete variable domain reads DGGITQSPKYLFRKEGQNVTLSCEQNLNHDAMYWYRQDPGQGLRLIYYSQIVNDFQKGDIAEGYSVSREKKESFPLTVTSAQKNPTAFYLCASSIDATGGSYNEQFFGPGTRLTVL.